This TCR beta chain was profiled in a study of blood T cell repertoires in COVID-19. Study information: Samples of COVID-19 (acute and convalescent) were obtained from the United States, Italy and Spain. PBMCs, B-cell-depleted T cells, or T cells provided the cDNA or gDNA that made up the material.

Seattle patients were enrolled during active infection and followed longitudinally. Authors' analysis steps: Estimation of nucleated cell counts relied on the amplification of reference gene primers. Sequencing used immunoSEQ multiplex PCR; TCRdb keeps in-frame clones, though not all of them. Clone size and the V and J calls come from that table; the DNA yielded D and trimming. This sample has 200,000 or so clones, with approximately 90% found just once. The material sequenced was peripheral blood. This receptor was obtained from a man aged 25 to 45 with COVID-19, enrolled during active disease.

CDR3 sequence: CASSSGLGYTF. The CDR3 DNA reads TGTGCCAGCAGCTCAGGTCTCGGCTACACCTTC. The chain carries TRBV7-3 and TRBJ1-2; D is undetermined. Germline V CDR1 and CDR2: SGHTA, FQGTGA. V dropped 4 bases and J dropped 8 bases, with 8 bases sitting between them. This CDR3 region has 11 residues.